The source of this T cell receptor beta chain is a study of OX40 agonist ivuxolimab in advanced cancers. Measured with immunoSEQ multiplex PCR; TCRdb has only the in-frame clones, and not every one. Seen here are 94,000 or so clones, 84% observed once, and the top ten hold around 5.8%. This CDR3 has 14 amino acids. The V gene's germline CDR1 is MGHRA and CDR2 YSYEKL. V was cut by 4 bases and J by 1 base, with 10 bases left in between. The chain has TRBV4-1 and TRBJ1-1, with D uncertain. The material sequenced was CD4+ or CD8+ T cells sorted from blood, taken in a trial of the OX40 agonist ivuxolimab. The receptor was derived from an adult with an advanced solid tumor such as melanoma, head and neck, liver or kidney cancer. The CDR3 DNA sequence: TGCGCCAGCAGCCCGACCTTAGAGAACACTGAAGCTTTCTTT. Protein: CASSPTLENTEAFF.